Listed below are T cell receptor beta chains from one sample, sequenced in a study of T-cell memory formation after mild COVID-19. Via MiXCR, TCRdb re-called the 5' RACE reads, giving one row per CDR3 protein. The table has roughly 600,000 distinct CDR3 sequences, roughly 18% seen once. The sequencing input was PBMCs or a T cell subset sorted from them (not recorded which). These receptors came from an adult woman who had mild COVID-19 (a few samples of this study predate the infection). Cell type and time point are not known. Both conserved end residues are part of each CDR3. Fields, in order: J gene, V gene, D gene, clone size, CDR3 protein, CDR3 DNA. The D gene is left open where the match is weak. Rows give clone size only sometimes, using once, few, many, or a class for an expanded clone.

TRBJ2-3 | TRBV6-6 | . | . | CATAIRGGTDTQYF | TGTGCCACCGCCATCCGCGGGGGCACAGATACGCAGTATTTT
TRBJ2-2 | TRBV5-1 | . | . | CASSLGGYKTPGELFF | TGCGCCAGCAGCTTGGGGGGGTACAAAACCCCCGGGGAGCTGTTTTTT
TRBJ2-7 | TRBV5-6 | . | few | CASSRERGEQYF | TGTGCCAGCAGCCGGGAAAGGGGTGAGCAGTACTTC
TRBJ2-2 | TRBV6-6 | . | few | CASSVRARNTGELFF | TGTGCCAGCAGTGTAAGGGCGCGGAACACCGGGGAGCTGTTTTTT
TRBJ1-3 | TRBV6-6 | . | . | CASSYQGQGNTIYF | TGTGCCAGCAGTTACCAGGGGCAAGGAAACACCATATATTTT
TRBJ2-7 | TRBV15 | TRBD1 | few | CAAGRGQGSVEQYF | TGTGCCGCAGGTCGGGGACAGGGGTCGGTCGAGCAGTACTTC
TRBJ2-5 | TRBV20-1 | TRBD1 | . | CSASTGTGEETQYF | TGCAGTGCTAGCACCGGGACAGGAGAAGAGACCCAGTACTTC
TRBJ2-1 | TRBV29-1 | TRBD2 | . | CSVGGGGATYEQFF | TGCAGCGTTGGAGGCGGGGGGGCCACCTACGAGCAGTTCTTC
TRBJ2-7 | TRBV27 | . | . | CASTGRTGYEQYF | TGTGCCAGCACGGGCAGGACCGGCTACGAGCAGTACTTC
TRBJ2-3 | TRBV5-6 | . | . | CASSSGLASTDTQYF | TGTGCCAGCAGCTCGGGACTTGCTAGCACAGATACGCAGTATTTT
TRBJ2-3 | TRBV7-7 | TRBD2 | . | CASSLAGEWDTQYF | TGTGCCAGCAGCCTAGCGGGGGAATGGGATACGCAGTATTTT
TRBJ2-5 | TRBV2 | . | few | CASTPGHRKETQYF | TGTGCCAGCACCCCGGGACATAGAAAAGAGACCCAGTACTTC
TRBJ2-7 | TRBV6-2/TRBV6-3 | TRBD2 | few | CATQKRGFAYEQYF | TGTGCCACTCAGAAGCGGGGCTTTGCCTACGAGCAGTACTTC
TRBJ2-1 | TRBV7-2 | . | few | CASSSGLREQFF | TGTGCCAGCAGCTCGGGACTGCGGGAGCAGTTCTTC
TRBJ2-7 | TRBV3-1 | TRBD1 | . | CASSTRQGRPYEQYF | TGTGCCAGCAGCACGCGACAGGGTCGCCCCTACGAGCAGTACTTC
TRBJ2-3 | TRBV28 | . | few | CASRNTLQRAEGTDTQYF | TGTGCCAGCAGAAACACCCTACAGAGGGCCGAAGGAACAGATACGCAGTATTTT
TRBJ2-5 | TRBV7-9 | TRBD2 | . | CASSLFRTSGGQETQYF | TGTGCCAGCAGCTTATTCCGGACTAGCGGGGGCCAAGAGACCCAGTACTTC
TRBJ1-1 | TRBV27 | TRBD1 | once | CASGQGGDTEAFF | TGTGCCAGCGGACAGGGGGGGGACACTGAAGCTTTCTTT
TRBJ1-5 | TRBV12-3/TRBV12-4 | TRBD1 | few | CASSQRDRAFNQPQHF | TGTGCCAGCAGTCAACGGGACAGGGCCTTCAATCAGCCCCAGCATTTT
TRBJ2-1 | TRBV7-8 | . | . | CASSAPWEYNEQFF | TGTGCCAGCAGCGCCCCGTGGGAGTACAATGAGCAGTTCTTC
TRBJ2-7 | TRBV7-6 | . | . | CASSHRGGSTYEQYF | TGTGCCAGCAGCCACAGGGGAGGGAGCACCTACGAGCAGTACTTC
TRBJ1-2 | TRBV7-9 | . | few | CASSFPGRGYTF | TGTGCCAGCAGCTTCCCAGGAAGGGGCTACACCTTC
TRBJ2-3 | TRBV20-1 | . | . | CSAKRVGTPSTDTQYF | TGCAGTGCGAAAAGGGTAGGGACCCCTAGCACAGATACGCAGTATTTT
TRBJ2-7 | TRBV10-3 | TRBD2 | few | CATASGELVEQYF | TGTGCCACCGCGAGCGGGGAACTCGTCGAGCAGTACTTC